The 9 T cell receptor beta chains below were found in one sample sequenced in a study of T cell responses to AZD1222 COVID-19 vaccine. Sequencing was performed with immunoSEQ multiplex PCR; in TCRdb, only in-frame clones are kept and a portion is missing. The sample shows 110,000 to 150,000 clones, approximately 91% of them seen only once. This specimen was peripheral blood, taken on day 0 of AZD1222 vaccination. These TCRs come from an adult in good health.

The chain is built from TRBV5-1 and TRBJ2-7; TRBD1 matches 10 bases. There are 14 residues in the CDR3. V gave up 5 bases and J gave up 4 bases; unmatched junction bases: 6. Per the germline V gene, CDR1 is SGHRS and CDR2 is YFSETQ. CDR3 in amino acids: CASRLPGQGYEQYF. CDR3 DNA: TGCGCCAGCAGACTCCCGGGACAGGGGTACGAGCAGTACTTC.

The chain couples TRBV9 to TRBJ2-1, with 9 bases identical to TRBD2. J lost 2 bases, V lost 3 bases, and 3 bases had no gene match. Germline V lookup: CDR1 SGDLS, CDR2 YYNGEE. The CDR3 is 15 amino acids. The CDR3 region is CASSEAGGTYNEQFF. The CDR3 region has the DNA TGTGCCAGCAGCGAAGCGGGAGGCACCTACAATGAGCAGTTCTTC. Based on the CDR3 plus reference TRBV9 and TRBJ2-1, the full variable domain is DSGVTQTPKHLITATGQRVTLRCSPRSGDLSVYWYQQSLDQGLQFLIQYYNGEERAKGNILERFSAQQFPDLHSELNLSSLELGDSALYFCASSEAGGTYNEQFFGPGTRLTVL.

V and J are TRBV3-1 (or the pseudogene TRBV3-2) and TRBJ2-1; 7 bases line up with TRBD2. The V and J ends lost 3 bases and 4 bases, in that order; junction bases with no gene match: 6. The CDR3 spans 15 residues. Germline V gene data show CDR1 as LGHDT and CDR2 as YNNKEL (reference sequence). The CDR3 loop reads CASSQVLAEYNEQFF. DNA for the CDR3: TGTGCCAGCAGCCAGGTTCTAGCGGAGTACAATGAGCAGTTCTTC.

The chain employs TRBV7-9 and TRBJ2-7; D uncertain. There are 13 residues in the CDR3. Trimming left V 6 bases short and J 3 bases short, with 12 bases between. The germline V gene has CDR1 SEHNR and CDR2 FQNEAQ (reference sequence). The CDR3 DNA is TGTGCCAGCAGTACAAAACGGTACTACGAGCAGTACTTC. It codes for CASSTKRYYEQYF.

The CDR3 region has the DNA TGTGCCAGCAGCTTCGAAAAACAGGTTCTAAGCAATCAGCCCCAGCATTTT. Its translation is CASSFEKQVLSNQPQHF. The chain is built from TRBV5-8 and TRBJ1-5, with TRBD1 as a possible D gene (5 bases). With 2 bases removed from V and 1 base from J, the gap between germline ends came to 16 bases. This CDR3 has 17 residues. Germline-derived CDR1 and CDR2 are SGHTS and YDEGEE.

The chain has TRBV29-1 and TRBJ1-1; the D gene is possibly TRBD1 (6 bases). The CDR3 runs 14 residues. The germline gives CDR1 SQVTM, CDR2 ANQGSEA. Trimming took off 1 base at V and 3 bases at J, with 12 bases between the two ends. The CDR3 region is CSVEGRGLYTEAFF. The CDR3 nucleotides are TGCAGCGTTGAAGGACGGGGGCTTTACACTGAAGCTTTCTTT.

The V gene is TRBV7-9, the J gene TRBJ2-1, with 7 bases identical to TRBD2. V dropped 4 bases and J dropped 9; count of bases not matched to a gene: 18. The CDR3 has 17 amino acids. Germline CDR1 SEHNR, CDR2 FQNEAQ (reference sequence). CDR3 in amino acids: CASSSTIYRTREGEQFF. The CDR3 DNA reads TGTGCCAGCAGCTCTACCATCTATCGGACTAGAGAAGGTGAGCAGTTCTTC.

This clone came up once. The genes are TRBV5-6 and TRBJ2-1; D not certain. V dropped 4 bases and J dropped 8 bases, with 7 bases sitting between them. CDR1 is SGHDT and CDR2 is YYEEEE in the germline V gene. The length of the CDR3 is 11 residues. In DNA form, the CDR3 reads TGTGCCAGCAGCACCTGGGATGAGCAGTTCTTC. Translated: CASSTWDEQFF.

The chain recombines TRBV11-2 with TRBJ1-5; maybe TRBD1 (5 bases). This CDR3 spans 14 amino acids. Looked up from germline, CDR1 is SGHAT and CDR2 is FQNNGV. Between the trimmed V and J ends, which lost 5 bases and 3 bases, there was a span of 11 bases. The DNA for the CDR3 is TGTGCCAGCAGCCAGGGACTGATCAATCAGCCCCAGCATTTT. Protein: CASSQGLINQPQHF.